This T cell receptor beta chain was sequenced in a study of cytomegalovirus exposure and HLA in healthy donors. The wider study: Early released data had around 79 million unique TCRs, all coming from HLA-typed donors. Study-level findings and limits: Sequencing likely caused a cluster of highly shared sequence variants. Most TCR beta V segments were productive about 90% or about 30% of the time in an earlier analysis.

Both 60 Vbeta primers and 13 Jbeta primers went into the PCR. Using immunoSEQ multiplex PCR, the repertoire was profiled, and TCRdb retains in-frame clones only, with some absent. This sample has 90,000 to 110,000 clones; roughly 80% occur once, and the top ten carry 6.5% to 8.5%. CDR1 and CDR2 from the germline V gene are SGHRS and YFSETQ. The CDR3 has 15 amino acids. The ends lost 4 bases at V and 3 bases at J; junction bases unmatched: 4. Comment on this clone: Antigen unknown.

The receptor comes from a man aged 30-40 years in good health and CMV-seropositive. The chain employs TRBV5-1 and TRBJ2-2, with 9 positions matching TRBD1. Material for sequencing was PBMCs. The CDR3 is CASSTRTGDTGELFF. In DNA form, the CDR3 reads TGCGCCAGCAGCACTCGGACAGGGGACACCGGGGAGCTGTTTTTT.